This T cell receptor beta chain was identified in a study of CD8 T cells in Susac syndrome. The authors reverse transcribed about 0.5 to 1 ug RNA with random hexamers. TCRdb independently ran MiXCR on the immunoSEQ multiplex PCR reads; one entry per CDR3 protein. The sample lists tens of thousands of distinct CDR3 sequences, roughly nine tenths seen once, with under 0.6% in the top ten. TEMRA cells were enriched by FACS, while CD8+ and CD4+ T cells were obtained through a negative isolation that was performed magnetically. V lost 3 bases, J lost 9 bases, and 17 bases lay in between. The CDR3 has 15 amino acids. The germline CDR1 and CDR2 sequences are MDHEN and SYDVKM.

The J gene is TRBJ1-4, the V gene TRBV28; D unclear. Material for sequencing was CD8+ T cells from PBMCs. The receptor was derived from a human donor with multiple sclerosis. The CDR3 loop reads CASSFSTVGRQKLFF. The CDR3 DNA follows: TGTGCCAGCAGTTTTTCCACGGTTGGCCGGCAAAAACTGTTTTTT.